What follows are 14 T cell receptor beta chains derived from one specimen sequenced in a study of blood T cell repertoires in COVID-19. The protocol was immunoSEQ multiplex PCR, while the TCRdb copy is restricted to in-frame clones and leaves out a portion. Among approximately 60,000 clones, 70% to 80% were seen once, and the ten largest hold approximately 20%. The specimen was peripheral blood. The receptors originated from a man aged 45 to 65 with active or convalescent COVID-19.

CDR3 in amino acids: CASSEGTGVYEQYF. In DNA, the CDR3 is TGTGCCAGCAGCGAAGGGACAGGGGTCTACGAGCAGTACTTC. The V gene is TRBV9, the J gene TRBJ2-7; 10 positions agree with TRBD1. Germline V gene lookup returns CDR1 SGDLS and CDR2 YYNGEE. Trimming took 3 bases from V and 3 from J; bases not matched to a gene: 3. This CDR3 is built from 14 residues.

This clone was found once. The J gene is TRBJ1-2, the V gene TRBV19; D perhaps matches TRBD1 (5 bases). Looked up from germline, CDR1 is LNHDA and CDR2 is SQIVND (reference sequence). The CDR3 loop spans 14 amino acids. Trimming took off 5 bases at V and 5 bases at J, with 15 bases between the two ends. CDR3 DNA: TGTGCCAGTAGTGAACAGGTGGCCCCTTATGGCTACACCTTC. Its translation is CASSEQVAPYGYTF.

For the CDR3, the DNA is TGTGCCAGCAGTATACAGGGGAGCCAGCCCCAGCATTTT. Encoded protein: CASSIQGSQPQHF. The chain combines TRBV2 with TRBJ1-5; 7 positions match TRBD1. CDR3 length: 13 residues. Unmatched junction bases numbered 5, after V lost 5 bases and J lost 7 bases. The V gene's germline CDR1 is SNHLY and CDR2 FYNNEI.

The chain recombines TRBV29-1 with TRBJ1-1, with D possibly matching TRBD1 (6 bases). Germline assignment: CDR1 SQVTM and CDR2 ANQGSEA. V lost 3 bases and J lost 0, with 14 bases in between. This CDR3 has 15 residues. CDR3 sequence reads: CSVDSGQGMNTEAFF. The CDR3 DNA sequence: TGCAGCGTTGATTCCGGTCAGGGGATGAACACTGAAGCTTTCTTT.

The genes are TRBV12-3 or TRBV12-4 and TRBJ2-1; D perhaps matches TRBD2 (6 bases). The CDR3 loop spans 12 amino acids. V lost 7 bases and J lost 15, with 19 bases in between. The CDR3 loop reads CASTGGDPRLFF. The CDR3 DNA follows: TGTGCCAGCACCGGCGGGGACCCGCGTTTGTTCTTC.

The V and J genes are TRBV2 and TRBJ1-5; tentative D call: TRBD1 (6 bases). V dropped 5 bases and J dropped 7 bases, with 12 bases sitting between them. This CDR3 spans 13 amino acids. CDR1 and CDR2 (germline): SNHLY, FYNNEI. Here the CDR3 DNA reads TGTGCCAGCAGTTCCAGGGGAGGGCAGCCCCAGCATTTT. Residues: CASSSRGGQPQHF.

The genes are TRBV19 and TRBJ1-1, with D possibly TRBD1 on 6 matching bases. The V end lost 9 bases, the J end lost 10 bases, and 21 bases lay between the germline ends. From germline, CDR1 is LNHDA and CDR2 SQIVND (reference sequence). This CDR3 is 13 amino acids long. The CDR3 region has the DNA TGTGCCAGCCAAGGGGGGGTGGGGGTGGCAGCTTTCTTT. Translation gives CASQGGVGVAAFF.

The J gene is TRBJ1-2, the V gene TRBV7-2, with TRBD1 matching over 8 bases. Germline-derived CDR1 and CDR2 are SGHTA and FQGNSA. CDR3 length equals 14 residues. Trimming took 0 bases from V and 7 from J; bases not matched to a gene: 4. The CDR3 region has the DNA TGTGCCAGCAGCTTAGCCGGGACAGGCCTTGGCTACACCTTC. Translating gives CASSLAGTGLGYTF.

Ten or more counts support this clone. This chain connects TRBV19 to TRBJ1-1, with D perhaps matching TRBD1 (6 bases). CDR1 is LNHDA, CDR2 SQIVND, per germline (reference sequence). The CDR3 is 13 amino acids. V lost 9 bases, J lost 10 bases, and 21 bases lay in between. In DNA form, the CDR3 reads TGTGCCAGCCAAGGGGGGGTGGGGGGGGGAGCTTTCTTT. Its translation: CASQGGVGGGAFF.

J is TRBJ2-2 and V is TRBV24-1; 9 bases line up with TRBD1. Losses at the gene ends were 3 bases for V and 5 bases for J; bases not matched to a gene: 6. There are 16 residues in the CDR3. Germline V gene data show CDR1 as KGHDR and CDR2 as SFDVKD. Here the CDR3 DNA reads TGTGCCACCAGTGATGCCGGGACAGGGAGGACCGGGGAGCTGTTTTTT. Translation gives CATSDAGTGRTGELFF.

This chain uses TRBV6-5 with TRBJ1-2, with TRBD1 matching 8 bases. J was trimmed by 4 bases and V by 0 bases; bases with no gene match: 1. Germline CDR1 is MNHEY and CDR2 is SVGAGI. The CDR3 sequence is 14 residues long. CDR3 in amino acids: CASSYSTGVYGYTF. CDR3 DNA: TGTGCCAGCAGTTACTCGACAGGGGTCTATGGCTACACCTTC.

This clone has ten or more counts. At the DNA level, this CDR3 is encoded by other sequences in the same sample as well. V and J are TRBV6-1 and TRBJ2-3, with no clear D. The CDR3 spans 12 residues. CDR1 and CDR2 (germline): MNHNS, SASEGT. V lost 2 bases, J lost 6 bases, and 6 bases lay in between. CDR3 in DNA: TGTGCCAGCAGTGAAACTCGGGATACGCAGTATTTT. Protein product: CASSETRDTQYF.

The CDR3 region has the DNA TGTGCCAGCAGCCCATGGGCCAGGGGGCTCTTAAATCAGCCCCAGCATTTT. Its translation: CASSPWARGLLNQPQHF. This chain connects TRBV7-9 to TRBJ1-5; TRBD1 matches 8 bases. CDR3 length equals 17 residues. V was pared by 5 bases and J by 4 bases, with 13 bases of the junction left unmatched. The germline V gene has CDR1 SEHNR and CDR2 FQNEAQ (reference sequence).

V usage is TRBV12-2 and J usage is TRBJ1-2; the table names TRBD1, a call not compared with the DNA. TRBV12-2 represents a pseudogene. This CDR3 has 17 residues. The CDR3 region has the DNA TGTGCAAGTCGCACCCTTAGACCCCGCCAGGGGGCGAATGGCTACACCTTC. It translates to CASRTLRPRQGANGYTF.